This is a list of T cell receptor beta chains from one sample in a study of blood T cell repertoires in COVID-19. Sequencing used immunoSEQ multiplex PCR; TCRdb keeps in-frame clones, though not all of them. The sample holds approximately 190,000 clones, roughly four fifths seen once. Sequenced: peripheral blood. The source is a man aged 30 to 45 with active or convalescent COVID-19. The CDR3 runs from the conserved cysteine through the conserved F or W. D genes are given only for firm matches. Size is stated for part of the rows, as once, few or many counts, or as a class when the clone is expanded.

d_call	clone_size	j_call	v_call	cdr3_aa	cdr3_nt
TRBD1	-	TRBJ2-5	TRBV5-1	CASSGAGTGIAETQYF	TGCGCCAGCAGCGGAGCCGGGACAGGGATCGCAGAGACCCAGTACTTC
-	-	TRBJ2-1	TRBV11-2	CASSLERAGGNEQFF	TGTGCCAGCAGCTTAGAACGAGCGGGTGGGAATGAGCAGTTCTTC
TRBD2	-	TRBJ2-7	TRBV4-1	CASSQGVAGGPFDEQYF	TGCGCCAGCAGCCAAGGGGTAGCGGGAGGGCCTTTCGACGAGCAGTACTTC
-	-	TRBJ2-1	TRBV30	CAWDQGGDEQFF	TGTGCCTGGGATCAGGGGGGCGATGAGCAGTTCTTC
TRBD2	-	TRBJ2-7	TRBV4-2	CASSTTSGESYEQYF	TGTGCCAGCAGCACCACTAGCGGAGAATCCTACGAGCAGTACTTC
-	once	TRBJ2-5	TRBV30	CAWGGVQGGETQYF	TGTGCCTGGGGTGGGGTGCAGGGAGGCGAGACCCAGTACTTC
TRBD1	once	TRBJ2-7	TRBV24-1	CATSDTQDRANEQYF	TGTGCCACCAGTGATACCCAGGACAGGGCGAACGAGCAGTACTTC
TRBD1	many	TRBJ1-5	TRBV6-6	CASSLQGQQPQHF	TGTGCCAGCAGTTTACAGGGGCAACAGCCCCAGCATTTT
TRBD1	once	TRBJ1-2	TRBV27	CASSRGQADYGYTF	TGTGCCAGCAGTCGCGGACAGGCAGACTATGGCTACACCTTC
-	-	TRBJ1-5	TRBV5-1	CASKGGTNQPQHF	TGCGCCAGCAAGGGGGGGACCAATCAGCCCCAGCATTTT
-	once	TRBJ2-3	TRBV11-2	CASSSGLPGEDF	TGTGCCAGCAGCTCCGGGCTGCCGGGGGAGGATTTT
TRBD1	-	TRBJ2-7	TRBV2	CASSRDRSYEQYF	TGTGCCTCATCTCGGGACAGATCCTACGAGCAGTACTTC
TRBD2	once	TRBJ2-3	TRBV5-1	CASSPGTRGADTQYF	TGCGCCAGCAGCCCTGGGACTAGGGGAGCAGATACGCAGTATTTT
TRBD1	-	TRBJ2-7	TRBV6-6	CASHPHRDSFEQYF	TGTGCCAGCCACCCCCACCGGGACAGTTTCGAGCAGTACTTC
TRBD1	-	TRBJ2-3	TRBV9	CASSPRGQDTDTQYF	TGTGCCAGCAGCCCGAGGGGACAGGACACAGATACGCAGTATTTT
-	-	TRBJ1-2	TRBV15	CATSPRGGDGYTF	TGTGCCACCAGCCCGCGGGGCGGCGATGGCTACACCTTC
TRBD1	-	TRBJ1-6	TRBV5-1	CASSFLGTEDSPLHF	TGCGCCAGCAGCTTCCTCGGGACAGAAGATTCACCCCTCCACTTT
TRBD2	-	TRBJ2-1	TRBV9	CASSPSGGGSSYNEQFF	TGTGCCAGCAGCCCAAGCGGGGGGGGAAGCTCCTACAATGAGCAGTTCTTC
TRBD2	-	TRBJ2-4	TRBV5-1	CASSLASGNIQYF	TGCGCCAGCAGCTTGGCTAGCGGAAACATTCAGTACTTC
-	-	TRBJ2-2	TRBV9	CASSVGGVDRTGELFF	TGTGCCAGCAGCGTAGGGGGGGTTGATCGCACCGGGGAGCTGTTTTTT
-	-	TRBJ2-7	TRBV2	CASRIGTGVYEQYF	TGTGCCAGCAGAATCGGGACGGGGGTCTACGAGCAGTACTTC
-	-	TRBJ1-5	TRBV30	CAWSATSDQPQHF	TGTGCCTGGAGTGCCACATCTGATCAGCCCCAGCATTTT
TRBD1	-	TRBJ1-4	TRBV12-5	CASGSSRTGGLNEKLFF	TGTGCTAGTGGTTCCTCCCGGACAGGGGGCCTAAATGAAAAACTGTTTTTT
TRBD2	-	TRBJ2-1	TRBV19	CASSIVASGMYQQFF	TGTGCCAGTAGTATAGTGGCTAGCGGGATGTACCAGCAGTTCTTC
-	-	TRBJ1-1	TRBV6-1	CASSEGAGAATEAFF	TGTGCCAGCAGTGAAGGGGCTGGGGCGGCCACTGAAGCTTTCTTT
TRBD1	-	TRBJ1-1	TRBV6-5	CASSPQGGNTEAFF	TGTGCCAGCAGTCCCCAGGGGGGGAACACTGAAGCTTTCTTT
TRBD1	-	TRBJ2-1	TRBV6-5	CASSPGQGTYNEQFF	TGTGCCAGCAGCCCGGGACAGGGAACCTACAATGAGCAGTTCTTC
-	-	TRBJ1-5	TRBV6-2/TRBV6-3	CASSPSGLSGSNQPQHF	TGTGCCAGCAGCCCTTCGGGCCTCTCAGGGAGCAATCAGCCCCAGCATTTT
TRBD1	-	TRBJ1-4	TRBV5-6	CASSLTGTENEKLFF	TGTGCCAGCAGCTTAACCGGGACAGAAAATGAAAAACTGTTTTTT
TRBD2	-	TRBJ2-2	TRBV5-1	CASSFGSGVVGELFF	TGCGCCAGCAGCTTTGGTAGCGGGGTTGTCGGGGAGCTGTTTTTT
-	-	TRBJ1-1	TRBV11-2	CASSRDRNTEAFF	TGTGCCAGCAGCAGAGACAGGAACACTGAAGCTTTCTTT
-	-	TRBJ2-5	TRBV5-6	CASSPAVRGAVGRETQYF	TGTGCCAGCAGCCCCGCAGTGCGCGGGGCAGTAGGGAGGGAGACCCAGTACTTC
-	-	TRBJ2-1	TRBV5-6	CASSLVWGRGEQFF	TGTGCCAGCAGCTTGGTCTGGGGGCGAGGAGAGCAGTTCTTC
-	-	TRBJ2-6	TRBV6-5	CASNPLFGANVLTF	TGTGCCAGCAACCCACTCTTTGGGGCCAACGTCCTGACTTTC
-	-	TRBJ1-1	TRBV11-3	CASSSGSATYTEAFF	TGTGCCAGCAGCTCGGGGAGTGCTACGTACACTGAAGCTTTCTTT
-	-	TRBJ2-5	TRBV4-2	CASSQDRVSETQYF	TGTGCCAGCAGCCAAGATCGGGTTTCGGAGACCCAGTACTTC
TRBD2	-	TRBJ2-5	TRBV27	CASSLVAGGAPQETQYF	TGTGCCAGCAGTTTAGTAGCGGGAGGGGCCCCTCAAGAGACCCAGTACTTC
TRBD2	-	TRBJ2-2	TRBV12-5	CASGLVAGLNTGELFF	TGTGCTAGTGGTTTGGTAGCGGGGTTGAACACCGGGGAGCTGTTTTTT
-	-	TRBJ1-4	TRBV18	CASSPYEETTNEKLFF	TGTGCCAGCTCACCCTACGAGGAAACAACTAATGAAAAACTGTTTTTT
-	-	TRBJ2-5	TRBV18	CASSPDLQLSETQYF	TGTGCCAGCTCACCGGACTTACAACTGTCCGAGACCCAGTACTTC
TRBD1	-	TRBJ2-6	TRBV5-1	CASSFRSTGNSGANVLTF	TGCGCCAGCAGCTTTAGGTCGACAGGGAACTCTGGGGCCAACGTCCTGACTTTC
-	-	TRBJ1-4	TRBV4-1	CASSQDTGLNEKLFF	TGCGCCAGCAGCCAAGATACAGGGCTGAATGAAAAACTGTTTTTT
-	-	TRBJ2-5	TRBV4-1	CASSPSGGGLFKETQYF	TGCGCCAGCAGCCCTTCGGGGGGCGGTCTCTTTAAAGAGACCCAGTACTTC
TRBD1	-	TRBJ1-5	TRBV5-1	CASSRTGGQGGDQPQHF	TGCGCCAGCAGCCGGACGGGGGGACAGGGAGGGGATCAGCCCCAGCATTTT
-	-	TRBJ2-1	TRBV11-3	CASSPVRGEQFF	TGTGCCAGCAGCCCGGTGCGTGGTGAGCAGTTCTTC
TRBD2	few	TRBJ2-5	TRBV10-3	CAHSAGEETQYF	TGTGCCCACTCCGCGGGAGAAGAGACCCAGTACTTC
-	-	TRBJ2-5	TRBV6-1	CASSEGGRGQTQYF	TGTGCCAGCAGTGAAGGAGGCAGGGGACAGACCCAGTACTTC
TRBD1	once	TRBJ1-5	TRBV7-2	CASSYPGQGFRQPQHF	TGTGCCAGCAGCTATCCGGGACAGGGGTTCCGGCAGCCCCAGCATTTT
-	-	TRBJ1-3	TRBV2	CASTHPTGPFSGNTIYF	TGTGCCAGCACCCACCCCACAGGCCCTTTCTCTGGAAACACCATATATTTT
TRBD1	few	TRBJ1-6	TRBV18	CASSPPLGQGANSPLHF	TGTGCCAGCTCACCACCCCTGGGACAGGGGGCAAATTCACCCCTCCACTTT
TRBD1	-	TRBJ1-5	TRBV6-5	CASSYSRQGSNQPQHF	TGTGCCAGCAGTTACTCTCGACAGGGGAGCAATCAGCCCCAGCATTTT
-	-	TRBJ2-5	TRBV9	CASSVSGDQETQYF	TGTGCCAGCAGCGTTAGCGGCGACCAAGAGACCCAGTACTTC
-	-	TRBJ2-5	TRBV15	CATSRDRDMRTQETQYF	TGTGCCACCAGCAGAGATCGGGATATGAGAACTCAAGAGACCCAGTACTTC
-	-	TRBJ2-1	TRBV21-1	CASSKRVETGANEQFF	TGTGCCAGCAGCAAACGAGTTGAGACAGGCGCCAATGAGCAGTTCTTC
TRBD2	-	TRBJ2-5	TRBV4-1	CASSRQTGGETQYF	TGCGCCAGCAGCCGCCAGACGGGGGGGGAGACCCAGTACTTC